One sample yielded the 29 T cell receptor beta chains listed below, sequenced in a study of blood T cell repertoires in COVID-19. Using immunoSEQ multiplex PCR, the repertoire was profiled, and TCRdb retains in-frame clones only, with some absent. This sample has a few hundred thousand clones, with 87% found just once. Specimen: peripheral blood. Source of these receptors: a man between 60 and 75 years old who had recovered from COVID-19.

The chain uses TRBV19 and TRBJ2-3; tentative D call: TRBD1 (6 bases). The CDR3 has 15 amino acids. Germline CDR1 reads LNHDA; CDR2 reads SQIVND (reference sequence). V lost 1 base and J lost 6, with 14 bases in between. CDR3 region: CASSIVPTGRDTQYF. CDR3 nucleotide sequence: TGTGCCAGTAGTATAGTCCCTACAGGGCGGGATACGCAGTATTTT.

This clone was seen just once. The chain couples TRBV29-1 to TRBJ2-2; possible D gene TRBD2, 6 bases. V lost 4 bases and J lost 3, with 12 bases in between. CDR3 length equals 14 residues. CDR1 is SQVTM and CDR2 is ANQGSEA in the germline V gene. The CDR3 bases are TGCAGCGTTGCGAAGGAGGGGTACACCGGGGAGCTGTTTTTT. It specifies CSVAKEGYTGELFF.

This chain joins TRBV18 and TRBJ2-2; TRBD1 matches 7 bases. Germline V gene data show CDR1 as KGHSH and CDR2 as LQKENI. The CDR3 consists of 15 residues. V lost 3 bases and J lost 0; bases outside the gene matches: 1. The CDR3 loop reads CASSPGTANTGELFF. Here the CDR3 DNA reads TGTGCCAGCTCACCGGGGACAGCGAACACCGGGGAGCTGTTTTTT.

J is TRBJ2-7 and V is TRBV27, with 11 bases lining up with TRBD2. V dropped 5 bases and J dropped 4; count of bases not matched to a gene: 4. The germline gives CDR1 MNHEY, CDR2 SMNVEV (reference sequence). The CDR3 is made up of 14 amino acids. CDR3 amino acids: CASSASGGPYEQYF. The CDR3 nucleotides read TGTGCCAGCAGTGCTAGCGGGGGGCCTTACGAGCAGTACTTC.

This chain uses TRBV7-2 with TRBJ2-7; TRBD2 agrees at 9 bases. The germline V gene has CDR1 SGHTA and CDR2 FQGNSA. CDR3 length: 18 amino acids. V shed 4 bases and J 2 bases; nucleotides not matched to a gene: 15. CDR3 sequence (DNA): TGTGCCAGCAGCTCCCTAAGGAATAGCGGGAGTAGGACCTACGAGCAGTACTTC. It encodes CASSSLRNSGSRTYEQYF.

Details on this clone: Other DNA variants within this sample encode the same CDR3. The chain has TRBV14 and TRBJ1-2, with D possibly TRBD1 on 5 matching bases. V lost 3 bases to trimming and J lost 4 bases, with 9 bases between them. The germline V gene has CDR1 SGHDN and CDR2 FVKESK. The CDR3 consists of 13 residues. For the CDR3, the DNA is TGTGCCAGCAGCCAGGGGCGGATCTATGGCTACACCTTC. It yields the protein CASSQGRIYGYTF.

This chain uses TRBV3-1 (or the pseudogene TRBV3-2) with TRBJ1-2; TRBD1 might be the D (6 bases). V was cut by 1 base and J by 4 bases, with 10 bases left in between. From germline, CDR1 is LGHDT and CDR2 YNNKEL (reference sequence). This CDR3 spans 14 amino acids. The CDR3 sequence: CASSQVGQIYGYTF. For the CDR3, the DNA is TGTGCCAGCAGCCAAGTTGGACAGATCTATGGCTACACCTTC.

CDR3 in DNA: TGCGCCAGCAGCTCAACAGGGTACGGATCCGGGGCCAACGTCCTGACTTTC. Its protein is CASSSTGYGSGANVLTF. This sequence joins TRBV5-1 and TRBJ2-6, with D possibly being TRBD1 (6 bases). Germline V gene lookup returns CDR1 SGHRS and CDR2 YFSETQ. V was cut by 3 bases and J by 4 bases, with 17 bases left in between. The CDR3 has 17 residues.

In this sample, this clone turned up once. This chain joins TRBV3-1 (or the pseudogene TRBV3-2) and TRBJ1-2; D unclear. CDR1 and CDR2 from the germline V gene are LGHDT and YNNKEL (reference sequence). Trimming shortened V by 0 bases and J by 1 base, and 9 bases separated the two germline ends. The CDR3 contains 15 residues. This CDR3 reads CASSQEADDNYGYTF. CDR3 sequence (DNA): TGTGCCAGCAGCCAAGAGGCGGATGATAACTATGGCTACACCTTC.

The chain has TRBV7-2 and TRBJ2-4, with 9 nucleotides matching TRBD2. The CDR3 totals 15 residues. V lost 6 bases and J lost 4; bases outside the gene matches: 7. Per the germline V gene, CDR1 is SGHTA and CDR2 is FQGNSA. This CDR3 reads CASRHLSGGKNIQYF. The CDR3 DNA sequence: TGTGCCAGCAGACACCTCAGCGGGGGGAAAAACATTCAGTACTTC.

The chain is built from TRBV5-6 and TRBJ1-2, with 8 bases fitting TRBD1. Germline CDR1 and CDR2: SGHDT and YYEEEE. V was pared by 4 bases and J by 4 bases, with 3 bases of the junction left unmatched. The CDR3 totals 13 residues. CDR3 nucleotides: TGTGCCAGCAGCCCAGGACAGGGCTATGGCTACACCTTC. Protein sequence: CASSPGQGYGYTF. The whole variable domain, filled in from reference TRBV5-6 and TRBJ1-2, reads DAGVTQSPTHLIKTRGQQVTLRCSPKSGHDTVSWYQQALGQGPQFIFQYYEEEERQRGNFPDRFSGHQFPNYSSELNVNALLLGDSALYLCASSPGQGYGYTFGSGTRLTVV.

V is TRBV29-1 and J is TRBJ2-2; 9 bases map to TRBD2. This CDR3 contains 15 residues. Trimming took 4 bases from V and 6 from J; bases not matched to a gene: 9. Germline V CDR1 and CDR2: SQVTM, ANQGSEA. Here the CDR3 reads CSVVLREGDSGELFF. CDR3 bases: TGCAGCGTTGTGCTGCGGGAGGGAGATTCCGGGGAGCTGTTTTTT.

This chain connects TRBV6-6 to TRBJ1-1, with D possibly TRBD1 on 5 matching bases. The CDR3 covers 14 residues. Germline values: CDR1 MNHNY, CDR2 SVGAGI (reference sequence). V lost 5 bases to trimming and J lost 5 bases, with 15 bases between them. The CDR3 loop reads CASSLGGGLTEAFF. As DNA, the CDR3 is TGTGCCAGCAGTCTGGGCGGGGGTCTTACTGAAGCTTTCTTT.

The CDR3: CASTISSGGYTGELFF. The CDR3, as DNA: TGTGCCAGCACCATTTCTAGCGGGGGGTACACCGGGGAGCTGTTTTTT. The chain uses TRBV7-3 and TRBJ2-2, with TRBD2 identical over 11 bases. Unmatched junction bases numbered 7, after V lost 7 bases and J lost 3 bases. This CDR3 has 16 amino acids. CDR1 and CDR2 from the germline V gene are SGHTA and FQGTGA.

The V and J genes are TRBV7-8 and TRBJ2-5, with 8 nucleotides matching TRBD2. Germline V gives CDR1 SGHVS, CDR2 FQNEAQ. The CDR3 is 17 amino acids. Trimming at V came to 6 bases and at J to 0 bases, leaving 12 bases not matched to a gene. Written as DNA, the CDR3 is TGTGCCAGCAGGCTGGCCGTGGTAGCGGGGAACCAAGAGACCCAGTACTTC. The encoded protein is CASRLAVVAGNQETQYF.

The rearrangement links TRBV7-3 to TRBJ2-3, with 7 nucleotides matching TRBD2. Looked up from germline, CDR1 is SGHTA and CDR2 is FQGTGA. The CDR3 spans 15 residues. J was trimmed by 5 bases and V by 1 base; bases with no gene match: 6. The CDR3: CASSLIASGVDTQYF. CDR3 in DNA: TGTGCCAGCAGCTTAATTGCCAGCGGGGTAGATACGCAGTATTTT.

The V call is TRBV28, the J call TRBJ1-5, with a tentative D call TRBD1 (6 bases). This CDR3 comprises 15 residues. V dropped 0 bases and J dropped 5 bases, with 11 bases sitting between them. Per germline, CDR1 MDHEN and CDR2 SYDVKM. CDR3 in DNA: TGTGCCAGCAGTTTATGGGGGGCAGGGGATCAGCCCCAGCATTTT. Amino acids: CASSLWGAGDQPQHF.

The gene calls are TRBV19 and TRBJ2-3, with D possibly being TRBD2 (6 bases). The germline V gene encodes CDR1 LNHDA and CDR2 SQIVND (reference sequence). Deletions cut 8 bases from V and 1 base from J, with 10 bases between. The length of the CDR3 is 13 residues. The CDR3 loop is CASLKRGTDTQYF. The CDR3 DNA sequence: TGTGCCAGTTTAAAGCGGGGCACAGATACGCAGTATTTT.

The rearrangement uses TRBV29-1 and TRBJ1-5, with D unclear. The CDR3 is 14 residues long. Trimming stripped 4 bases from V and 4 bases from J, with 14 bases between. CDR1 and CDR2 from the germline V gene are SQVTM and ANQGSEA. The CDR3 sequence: CSVVEVGGNQPQHF. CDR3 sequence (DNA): TGCAGCGTTGTTGAGGTCGGAGGAAATCAGCCCCAGCATTTT.

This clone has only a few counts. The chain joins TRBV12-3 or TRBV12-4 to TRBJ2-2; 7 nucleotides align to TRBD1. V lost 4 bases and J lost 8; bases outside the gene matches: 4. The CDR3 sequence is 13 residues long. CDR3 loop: CASSSGGLGELFF. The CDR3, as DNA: TGTGCCAGCAGTTCAGGGGGATTGGGGGAGCTGTTTTTT.

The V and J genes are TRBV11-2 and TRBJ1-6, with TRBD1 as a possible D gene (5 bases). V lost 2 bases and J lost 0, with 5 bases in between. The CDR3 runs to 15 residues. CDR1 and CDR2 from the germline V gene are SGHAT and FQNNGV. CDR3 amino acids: CASSLQGSYNSPLHF. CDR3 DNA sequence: TGTGCCAGCAGCTTACAGGGCTCCTATAATTCACCCCTCCACTTT.

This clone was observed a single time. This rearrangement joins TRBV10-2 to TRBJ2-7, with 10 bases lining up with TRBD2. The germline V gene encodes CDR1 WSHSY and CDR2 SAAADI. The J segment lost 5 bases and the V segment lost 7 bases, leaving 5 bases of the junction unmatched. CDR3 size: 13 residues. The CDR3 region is CASKIAGGHEQYF. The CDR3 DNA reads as TGCGCCAGCAAAATAGCGGGGGGCCACGAGCAGTACTTC.

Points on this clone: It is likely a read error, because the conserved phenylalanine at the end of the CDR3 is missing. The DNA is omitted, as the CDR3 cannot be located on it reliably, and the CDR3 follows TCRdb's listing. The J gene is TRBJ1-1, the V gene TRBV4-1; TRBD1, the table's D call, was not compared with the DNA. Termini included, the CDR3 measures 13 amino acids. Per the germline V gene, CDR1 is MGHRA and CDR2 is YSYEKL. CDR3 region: CASSQELQGARGV.

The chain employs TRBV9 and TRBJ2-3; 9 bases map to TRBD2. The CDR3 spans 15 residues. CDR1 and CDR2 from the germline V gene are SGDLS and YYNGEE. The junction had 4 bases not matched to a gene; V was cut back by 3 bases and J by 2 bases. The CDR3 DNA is TGTGCCAGCAGCGCCGGGACTAGCTACACAGATACGCAGTATTTT. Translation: CASSAGTSYTDTQYF.

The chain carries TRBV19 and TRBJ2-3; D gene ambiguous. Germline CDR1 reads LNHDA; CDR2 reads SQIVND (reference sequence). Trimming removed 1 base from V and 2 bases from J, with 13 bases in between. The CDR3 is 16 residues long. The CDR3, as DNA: TGTGCCAGTAGTATAGCCCCCCCGGGTTTCACAGATACGCAGTATTTT. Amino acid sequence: CASSIAPPGFTDTQYF.

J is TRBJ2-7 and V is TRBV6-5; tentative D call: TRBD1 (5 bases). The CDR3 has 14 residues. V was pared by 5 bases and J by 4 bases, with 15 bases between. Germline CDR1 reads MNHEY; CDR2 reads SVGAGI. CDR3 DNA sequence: TGTGCCAGCAGTCAGGGAACCCGATGGTACGAGCAGTACTTC. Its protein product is CASSQGTRWYEQYF.

DNA for the CDR3: TGTGCCAGCAGCTTAGAGGGAGGTCAGCCCCAGCATTTT. It yields the protein CASSLEGGQPQHF. This chain uses TRBV7-9 with TRBJ1-5; D ambiguous. Between the trimmed V and J ends, which lost 1 base and 6 bases, there was a span of 7 bases. CDR1 is SEHNR and CDR2 is FQNEAQ in the germline V gene (reference sequence). This CDR3 comprises 13 residues. Full variable domain (missing parts from reference TRBV7-9 and TRBJ1-5): DTGVSQNPRHKITKRGQNVTFRCDPISEHNRLYWYRQTLGQGPEFLTYFQNEAQLEKSRLLSDRFSAERPKGSFSTLEIQRTEQGDSAMYLCASSLEGGQPQHFGDGTRLSIL.

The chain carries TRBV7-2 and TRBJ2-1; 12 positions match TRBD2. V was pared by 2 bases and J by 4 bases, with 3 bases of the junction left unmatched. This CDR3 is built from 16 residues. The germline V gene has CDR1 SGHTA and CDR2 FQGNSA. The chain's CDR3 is CASSLRLAGEYNEQFF. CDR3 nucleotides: TGTGCCAGCAGCTTACGACTAGCGGGGGAATACAATGAGCAGTTCTTC.

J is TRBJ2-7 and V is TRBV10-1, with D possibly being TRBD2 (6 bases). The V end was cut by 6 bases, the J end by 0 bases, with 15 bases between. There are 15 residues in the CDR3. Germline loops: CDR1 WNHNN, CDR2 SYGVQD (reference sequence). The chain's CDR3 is CASSAGSGNSYEQYF. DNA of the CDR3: TGCGCCAGCAGCGCCGGTAGCGGCAACTCCTACGAGCAGTACTTC.